These T cell receptor beta chains were read from a single sample in a study of identical twins. TCRdb redid the calling of the 5' RACE reads with MiXCR, one entry per CDR3 protein. The top ten hold about 1.6% of the sample, which has around 960,000 distinct CDR3 sequences, roughly 12% seen once. This same sample was also taken into another study, of yellow fever vaccine responses in identical twins.

Specimen: PBMCs. All receptors derive from a woman aged 18-35 years in good health. Both conserved end residues are part of each CDR3. Fields, in order: D gene, V gene, clone size, J gene, CDR3 DNA, CDR3 protein. A D gene is named only where the DNA matches it firmly. The size entry is marked missing in some rows and otherwise reads once, few, many or a size class.

NA	TRBV14	few	TRBJ2-3	TGTGCCAGCACACAGGGATCAAACACAGATACGCAGTATTTT	CASTQGSNTDTQYF
TRBD2	TRBV10-2	few	TRBJ2-7	TGCGCCAGCAGTGAGTTCGTAGCGGGGAGCTCCTACGAGCAGTACTTC	CASSEFVAGSSYEQYF
TRBD1	TRBV5-1	few	TRBJ1-4	TGCGCCAGCAGCTTGGTGGCAGGGGGAGCTAATGAAAAACTGTTTTTT	CASSLVAGGANEKLFF
TRBD1	TRBV20-1	NA	TRBJ1-4	TGCAGTGCTCTAGGGACAGGGGCCGACGTTAATGAAAAACTGTTTTTT	CSALGTGADVNEKLFF
NA	TRBV28	NA	TRBJ1-1	TGTGCCAGCAGTTTCCCCCCGGGGGTTGGTACTGAAGCTTTCTTT	CASSFPPGVGTEAFF
TRBD2	TRBV6-1	NA	TRBJ2-5	TGTGCCAGCAGTGGCCTGGGGCGAGCGGGGGCCCAAGAGACCCAGTACTTC	CASSGLGRAGAQETQYF
TRBD2	TRBV6-5	many	TRBJ2-1	TGTGCCAGCAGTTACGGGGGGGTGGGGTACAATGAGCAGTTCTTC	CASSYGGVGYNEQFF
NA	TRBV21-1	NA	TRBJ1-2	TGTGCCAGCAGCCCACCATACAGGGGAACCAACTATGGCTACACCTTC	CASSPPYRGTNYGYTF
NA	TRBV25-1	NA	TRBJ2-7	TGTGCCAGCAGTGCACGGGGTGGGGCCTACGAGCAGTACTTC	CASSARGGAYEQYF
TRBD2	TRBV10-3	few	TRBJ2-5	TGTGCCATCAGTGACTCCAGACTAGCGGGGTACCAAGAGACCCAGTACTTC	CAISDSRLAGYQETQYF
NA	TRBV5-1	few	TRBJ1-4	TGCGCCAGCAGTTCTGCGAGGCCTAATGAAAAACTGTTTTTT	CASSSARPNEKLFF
NA	TRBV13	NA	TRBJ2-2	TGTGCCAGCAGCCCACTTCGACTGATTGACACCGGGGAGCTGTTTTTT	CASSPLRLIDTGELFF
NA	TRBV5-1	few	TRBJ2-4	TGCGCCAGCAGCTTGGCCGGGGAAGCTCGAACCAAAAACATTCAGTACTTC	CASSLAGEARTKNIQYF
NA	TRBV12-3/TRBV12-4	NA	TRBJ1-1	TGTGCCAGCAGTCCGCGTCCACAGGGAGGTGAAGCTTTCTTT	CASSPRPQGGEAFF
NA	TRBV3-1	NA	TRBJ2-1	TGTGCCAGCAGCCACGATCCCCGGACGAGGAGATACAATGAGCAGTTCTTC	CASSHDPRTRRYNEQFF
TRBD1	TRBV20-1	few	TRBJ1-6	TGCAGTGCTAGCCACGGACAGGGAAATTCACCCCTCCACTTT	CSASHGQGNSPLHF